Listed below are T cell receptor beta chains from one sample, sequenced in a study of T cell changes during pregnancy in multiple sclerosis. Profiling relied on immunoSEQ multiplex PCR, and the TCRdb table lists in-frame clones only, not all of them. The sample holds 35,000 to 50,000 clones, around nine tenths seen once. Sequenced material: CD4+ T cells from peripheral blood mononuclear cells, taken after pregnancy. These receptors were taken from a female donor with multiple sclerosis, enrolled in a pregnancy study. Both conserved end residues are part of each CDR3. A D gene is named only where the DNA matches it firmly. The size of a clone is reported for some rows only, either as once, few or many, or as a class for expanded clones.

NA,NA,TRBV5-1,TRBJ2-3,CASSPLAGDTQYF,TGCGCCAGCAGCCCCCTGGCGGGGGATACGCAGTATTTT
NA,NA,TRBV5-1,TRBJ1-1,CASSPGSQTNTEAFF,TGCGCCAGCAGCCCGGGAAGCCAGACGAACACTGAAGCTTTCTTT
TRBD1,once,TRBV4-1,TRBJ1-1,CASSPRQGGTEAFF,TGCGCCAGCAGCCCTAGACAGGGAGGCACTGAAGCTTTCTTT
TRBD1,NA,TRBV5-5,TRBJ2-1,CASSLRDRGSYNEQFF,TGTGCCAGCAGCTTGCGCGACAGGGGGTCCTACAATGAGCAGTTCTTC
NA,NA,TRBV29-1,TRBJ1-1,CSVAGTRGTEAFF,TGCAGCGTAGCCGGGACTCGGGGCACTGAAGCTTTCTTT
NA,NA,TRBV28,TRBJ1-6,CASSLAGQSYNSPLHF,TGTGCCAGCAGTTTGGCAGGCCAATCCTATAATTCACCCCTCCACTTT
NA,NA,TRBV6-6,TRBJ1-1,CASSSRGRMNTEAFF,TGTGCCAGCAGTTCGCGGGGACGGATGAACACTGAAGCTTTCTTT
NA,NA,TRBV5-1,TRBJ1-4,CASKGGATNEKLFF,TGCGCCAGCAAAGGAGGGGCCACTAATGAAAAACTGTTTTTT
TRBD1,NA,TRBV4-1,TRBJ1-2,CASSQGQGGNYGYTF,TGCGCCAGCAGCCAAGGACAGGGAGGTAACTATGGCTACACCTTC
TRBD2,NA,TRBV27,TRBJ2-3,CASSSPGLATDTQYF,TGTGCCAGCAGCTCCCCGGGACTAGCCACAGATACGCAGTATTTT
TRBD1,NA,TRBV5-1,TRBJ1-2,CASSLDRVGDGYTF,TGCGCCAGCAGCCTGGACAGGGTAGGAGATGGCTACACCTTC
NA,NA,TRBV7-2,TRBJ1-5,CASSFTPLGGGQPQHF,TGTGCCAGCAGCTTCACTCCCCTTGGGGGCGGCCAGCCCCAGCATTTT
NA,NA,TRBV4-1,TRBJ2-1,CASSQVGRTANEQFF,TGCGCCAGCAGCCAAGTTGGGAGGACCGCCAATGAGCAGTTCTTC
NA,NA,TRBV19,TRBJ1-1,CASNERTNTEAFF,TGTGCCAGTAACGAGAGAACGAACACTGAAGCTTTCTTT
NA,few,TRBV30,TRBJ1-2,CAWSRQAGGYTF,TGTGCCTGGAGTAGACAGGCGGGTGGCTACACCTTC
NA,once,TRBV6-5,TRBJ1-1,CASSYSSQGTEAFF,TGTGCCAGCAGTTACTCGAGCCAGGGGACTGAAGCTTTCTTT
NA,NA,TRBV11-2,TRBJ1-1,CASSPRRMNTEAFF,TGTGCCAGCAGCCCGAGGAGAATGAACACTGAAGCTTTCTTT
NA,NA,TRBV5-1,TRBJ2-2,CASSLDAGIGGELFF,TGCGCCAGCAGTTTGGACGCCGGTATCGGCGGGGAGCTGTTTTTT
NA,NA,TRBV18,TRBJ1-5,CASSRGENQPQHF,TGTGCCAGCTCACGGGGAGAGAATCAGCCCCAGCATTTT
NA,NA,TRBV4-2,TRBJ2-3,CASSPGVSTDTQYF,TGTGCCAGCAGCCCGGGGGTGAGCACAGATACGCAGTATTTT
TRBD1,once,TRBV7-2,TRBJ1-2,CASSLNPGQSNYGYTF,TGTGCCAGCAGCCTAAATCCGGGACAGAGTAACTATGGCTACACCTTC
TRBD2,NA,TRBV5-1,TRBJ2-3,CASSLVGSGEIGTDTQYF,TGCGCCAGCAGCTTGGTGGGTAGCGGGGAAATCGGCACAGATACGCAGTATTTT
TRBD2,NA,TRBV5-4,TRBJ2-3,CASSLGGGLDTQYF,TGTGCCAGCAGCCTCGGGGGGGGGTTAGATACGCAGTATTTT
NA,NA,TRBV5-6,TRBJ2-5,CASSLTTTGPRGETQYF,TGTGCCAGCAGCTTGACCACCACCGGGCCCCGGGGTGAGACCCAGTACTTC
NA,NA,TRBV19,TRBJ2-1,CASSMLPGFGNEQFF,TGTGCCAGTAGTATGCTGCCAGGGTTCGGGAATGAGCAGTTCTTC
NA,NA,TRBV7-9,TRBJ2-1,CASSPRLPHRNEQFF,TGTGCCAGCAGCCCCCGACTCCCCCATAGGAATGAGCAGTTCTTC
NA,NA,TRBV18,TRBJ2-5,CASSPGLRETQYF,TGTGCCAGCTCACCAGGGCTTAGGGAGACCCAGTACTTC
NA,NA,TRBV9,TRBJ2-5,CASSVDVVQETQYF,TGTGCCAGCAGCGTAGATGTCGTTCAAGAGACCCAGTACTTC
NA,once,TRBV14,TRBJ2-7,CASSQIGGAPYEQYF,TGTGCCAGCAGCCAAATTGGCGGGGCCCCCTACGAGCAGTACTTC
NA,NA,TRBV4-2,TRBJ1-2,CASSPTAGSGYGYTF,TGTGCCAGCAGCCCAACAGCGGGGAGCGGCTATGGCTACACCTTC
NA,NA,TRBV7-8,TRBJ2-7,CASSSVFYEQYF,TGTGCCAGCAGCTCCGTATTCTACGAGCAGTACTTC
NA,NA,TRBV30,TRBJ1-1,CAWRAVEAFF,TGTGCCTGGAGAGCCGTTGAAGCTTTCTTT
NA,NA,TRBV9,TRBJ2-1,CASSPGGAQFF,TGTGCCAGCAGCCCCGGGGGTGCGCAGTTCTTC
NA,NA,TRBV7-3,TRBJ2-1,CASSLTGSESSYNEQFF,TGTGCCAGCAGCTTAACCGGTAGCGAGAGCTCCTACAATGAGCAGTTCTTC
TRBD2,NA,TRBV28,TRBJ2-7,CASSPTSGGLYEQYF,TGTGCCAGCAGTCCTACTAGCGGGGGGCTCTACGAGCAGTACTTC
NA,NA,TRBV6-1,TRBJ1-2,CAGRGAANYGYTF,TGTGCCGGACGGGGGGCTGCTAACTATGGCTACACCTTC
TRBD2,NA,TRBV6-1,TRBJ2-1,CASSGSGGSSYNEQFF,TGTGCCAGCAGTGGTAGCGGGGGGAGCTCCTACAATGAGCAGTTCTTC